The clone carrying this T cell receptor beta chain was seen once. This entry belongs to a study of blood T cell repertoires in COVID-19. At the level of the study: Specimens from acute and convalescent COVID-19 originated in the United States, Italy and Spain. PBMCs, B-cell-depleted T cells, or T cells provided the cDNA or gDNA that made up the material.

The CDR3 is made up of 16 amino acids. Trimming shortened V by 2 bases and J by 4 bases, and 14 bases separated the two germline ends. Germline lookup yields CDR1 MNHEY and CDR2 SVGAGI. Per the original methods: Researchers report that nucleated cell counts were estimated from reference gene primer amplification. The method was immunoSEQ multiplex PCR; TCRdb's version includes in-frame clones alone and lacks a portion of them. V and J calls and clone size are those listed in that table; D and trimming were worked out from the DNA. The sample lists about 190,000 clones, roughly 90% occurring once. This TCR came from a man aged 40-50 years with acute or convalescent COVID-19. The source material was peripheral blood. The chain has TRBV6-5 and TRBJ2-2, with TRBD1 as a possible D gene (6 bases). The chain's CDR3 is CASSYRAGVPTGELFF. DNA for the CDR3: TGTGCCAGCAGTTACCGGGCAGGGGTGCCCACCGGGGAGCTGTTTTTT.